This TCR beta chain was captured in a study of regulatory T cells in long-lasting Graves disease (TCRdb year 2021). Study-level background: In the newly diagnosed Graves' disease group, patients had been taking antithyroid drugs for less than 3 months. This study used TCR sequencing and RNA sequencing of peripheral blood to compare persistent Graves' disease patients against newly diagnosed Graves' disease patients. The study was registered as a clinical trial and conducted in China. A total of approximately 35 samples were covered by TCR sequencing, comprising around 13 persistent and roughly 20 newly diagnosed Graves' disease patients. The full study reports these points: Only the TCR beta chain was sequenced and analyzed. The authors acknowledged the small sample size as a limitation that may reduce accuracy. Only peripheral blood was studied, because thyroid tissue, the primary lesion, was inaccessible. TRBV28, TRBJ1-2 and TRBJ2-5 were preferentially used in persistent disease, while TRBV20-1 and TRBJ2-1 were favored in newly diagnosed disease. Compared with newly diagnosed patients, patients with persistent Graves' disease had lower TCR Shannon entropy and fewer highly expanded clones, which suggests clonal expansion. Persistent patients shared more public clonotypes among themselves (around 2,500) than newly diagnosed patients did (more than 850).

Read against the paper, the sample's time point label means: newly diagnosed GD, antithyroid drugs for less than 3 months. For both TCR sequencing and RNA sequencing, RNA was extracted from PBMCs in TRIzol. Graves' disease was diagnosed according to American Thyroid Association guidelines. The patients came from an endocrinology department in Xi'an, China. Each patient gave 8.5 to 9.5 milliliters of peripheral blood, collected in an EDTA anticoagulant tube. Ficoll Paque Plus density gradient separation was used to isolate PBMCs, and no further T cell sorting was performed. RNA quality was checked with an Agilent 2100 Bioanalyzer and agarose gel, and concentration with a NanoDrop 2000. The CDR3 numbers 13 residues from cysteine through phenylalanine. The sequence is cut down to CDR3 DNA, 39 bases in frame from base 1. V is reduced by 5 bases and J by 5 bases, leaving a spacing of 10 bases between them. The germline V gene sets CDR1 to SNHLY and CDR2 to FYNNEI.

Details on this clonotype: The antigen it binds to is not known. This likely stems from a read error, as it lies one base from a far larger clone.

The library was produced with multiplex PCR. The data were produced on an Illumina HiSeq 4000. iRepertoire HTBI primers and Arm-PCR amplification of CDR3 regions were used to construct TCR beta libraries. Before sequencing, the PCR products underwent gel purification. In the original analysis: Across samples, around 62 TRBV and around 15 TRBJ segments were identified and used for gene usage analysis of CDR3 amino acid clonotypes. COPE and FqMerger were used to merge the filtered high-quality paired reads into contigs. BLAST was used to align contigs to the IMGT TRBV, TRBD and TRBJ reference genes, and CDR3 was defined following IMGT. Any clonotype with a frequency above 0.1% was counted as a highly expanded clone. Shannon entropy served as the measure of repertoire diversity, while the Gini coefficient captured V-J evenness. Clonotypes shared by more than one individual were considered public. TCRdb redid the processing of the public reads, applying fastp at Q25 and MiXCR, and retained in-frame beta chains. Entries are consolidated by CDR3 protein sequence, retaining the most common genes and DNA. It is TCRdb's table, rather than the study itself, that gives the V and J calls and clone size. The sample has roughly 560,000 distinct CDR3 sequences on record, about 12% of them singletons. Over 7% of the sample belongs to the ten largest clones.

The same specimen was also included in a second study, on T cells in Graves' hyperthyroidism and ophthalmopathy. Looking at the second paper: Graves' hyperthyroidism was defined as stable when no progression to ophthalmopathy occurred over 18 months of follow-up. Hyperthyroidism patients were aged 18 to 65 years and newly diagnosed, with disease duration of less than 2 months. Patients with uncontrolled infections, other autoimmune diseases, pregnancy or lactation were excluded. Diagnoses relied on clinical symptoms, serum thyroxine and TRAb, thyroid ultrasound and orbital computed tomography. The first round of RT-PCR for the TCR CDR3 was performed with the HTBI primer set and the Qiagen OneStep RT-PCR kit. Blood samples also contained most of the expanded thyroid clonotypes (frequency above 0.001), which suggests that blood repertoires may reflect thyroid immune responses. In cross-validation, a model built on a 13 V-J signature told ophthalmopathy apart from stable hyperthyroidism with about 90% sensitivity and around 84% specificity, and in testing the same model reached 80%/75%. In validation, the model predicted progression to ophthalmopathy a median of around 6.5 months before onset, with roughly 70% sensitivity and around 76% specificity. TCR V-J signatures able to tell the groups apart were searched for in a discovery cohort of 100 or so patients, of whom around 43 had Graves' ophthalmopathy and roughly 59 had stable Graves' hyperthyroidism. Prospective prediction of ophthalmopathy was tested in an independent validation cohort consisting of about 20 hyperthyroidism patients and 17 patients who later progressed to ophthalmopathy. The approximately 95 discovery patients were divided at random into training and test sets in a 7:3 ratio. In six Graves' hyperthyroidism patients, the study also compared T-cell repertoires from thyroid tissue with T-cell repertoires from blood. Following sampling, methimazole starting at 30 mg daily was given to hyperthyroidism patients, and high-dose intravenous methylprednisolone was given to ophthalmopathy patients. The libraries were constructed in a second round of multiplex PCR and then size-selected and purified. Libraries were sequenced paired-end with 100 bp reads on an Illumina HiSeq2000. Raw data were processed with SOAPnuke, discarding reads with adapters, uncalled bases, mean Phred below 15, or no exact constant-primer or identifier match. COPE v1.2.5 was used to merge high-quality paired reads, and clonotypes were defined as unique nucleotide sequences. MiTCR v1.1 was used to align clonotypes to the IMGT TRBV, TRBD and TRBJ reference segments. The analysis included only V-J combinations with a frequency above 0.0001, which together covered more than 99% of the repertoires. A TCS score was defined as the ratio between F50 (clonal expansion) and ExV (chaos), using BLOSUM62-based TCRdist between CDR3 peptides within each V-J. Welch's t-statistics and random forest reduced just over 500 V-J features to 10 to 15, which were used in a naive Bayes classifier (R e1071). Sample size was not statistically predetermined, and blinding of investigators to group allocation was not performed. The paper reports TCR Vbeta CDR3 sequencing of roughly 140 peripheral blood samples: some 41 ophthalmopathy, around 80 hyperthyroidism and around 17 progressor patients.

The V and J genes are TRBV2 and TRBJ1-5, with the D segment identity uncertain. The source was peripheral blood mononuclear cells (PBMCs), collected at new diagnosis, from a patient treated with antithyroid drugs. The TCR originated in a woman younger than 45 with Graves disease. Donor details come from another sample of the same person, matched by shared clones. The DNA reads as follows: TGTGCCAGCAGTTTCCTCACCGATCAGCCCCAGCATTTT. Translation gives CASSFLTDQPQHF.